The 30 T cell receptor beta chains presented below share a single source sample, sequenced in a study of T cells in Graves' hyperthyroidism and ophthalmopathy. The source material, RNA transcripts, was used to amplify TCR beta CDR3 regions. The TCR CDR3 was amplified in a first-round RT-PCR using the HTBI primer set. TCRdb re-derived calls from the multiplex PCR reads in MiXCR, one entry per CDR3 protein. Here the sample spans around 290,000 distinct CDR3 sequences, approximately 15% being singletons. Source material: blood. These receptors were collected from a woman aged 55-75 years with Graves' ophthalmopathy.

Many counts were recorded for this clonotype. This chain uses TRBV12-3 or TRBV12-4 with TRBJ2-7, with 11 nucleotides matching TRBD1. Unmatched junction bases numbered 4, after V lost 5 bases and J lost 7 bases. The CDR3 consists of 13 residues. The CDR3 DNA follows: TGTGCCAGCAGTGGACAGGGGGCGGGTGAGCAGTACTTC. Amino acids: CASSGQGAGEQYF.

This clonotype was counted many times. J is TRBJ2-7 and V is TRBV28; D is perhaps TRBD1 or TRBD2 (5 bases each). Trimming stripped 6 bases from V and 2 bases from J, with 14 bases between. Germline CDR1 reads MDHEN; CDR2 reads SYDVKM. CDR3 size: 14 residues. The CDR3 nucleotides read TGTGCCAGCAGCCAGAACCAGGGACCCTACGAGCAGTACTTC. Protein product: CASSQNQGPYEQYF.

There are many counts of this clonotype. The rearrangement links TRBV20-1 to TRBJ2-1; 15 positions agree with TRBD2. The V gene end was trimmed by 3 bases and the J gene end by 4 bases; junction bases not matched to a gene: 1. The CDR3 runs to 15 residues. The germline CDR1 and CDR2 sequences are DFQATT and SNEGSKA (reference sequence). The CDR3 is CSASGTSGRYNEQFF. CDR3 DNA sequence: TGCAGTGCTAGTGGGACTAGCGGGAGGTACAATGAGCAGTTCTTC.

This clonotype has at least ten counts. This chain joins TRBV12-3 or TRBV12-4 and TRBJ1-1, with D tentatively TRBD1 (5 bases). The CDR3 runs 13 residues. V was shortened by 7 bases and J by 5 bases, with 14 bases between the two germline ends. CDR3 DNA: TGTGCCAGCACCCTGGGGCCAGGAACTGAAGCTTTCTTT. Its protein product is CASTLGPGTEAFF.

This clonotype appeared many times. The chain recombines TRBV10-2 with TRBJ2-5; a weak D match, TRBD2 (5 bases). Germline V CDR1 and CDR2: WSHSY, SAAADI. The CDR3 is 14 amino acids. V was pared by 2 bases and J by 3 bases, with 10 bases between. The CDR3 region has the DNA TGCGCCAGCAGTGAGGGCGGGTCAAAAGAGACCCAGTACTTC. Translation gives CASSEGGSKETQYF.

This chain links TRBV4-1 with TRBJ2-3; TRBD1 aligns across 7 bases. CDR1 MGHRA and CDR2 YSYEKL come from the germline V gene. V was clipped by 3 bases and J by 5 bases; unmatched bases: 8. This CDR3 region has 15 residues. CDR3 sequence reads: CASSQGQWGRDTQYF. The CDR3 region has the DNA TGCGCCAGCAGCCAGGGACAGTGGGGCCGAGATACGCAGTATTTT.

This clonotype was counted ten times or more. The rearrangement uses TRBV20-1 and TRBJ2-1; possible D gene TRBD2, 5 bases. CDR3 length equals 16 residues. From germline, CDR1 is DFQATT and CDR2 SNEGSKA (reference sequence). V lost 7 bases to trimming and J lost 0 bases, with 19 bases between them. CDR3 loop: CSVKTERSFSYNEQFF. CDR3 nucleotide sequence: TGCAGTGTTAAGACCGAGCGGTCCTTCTCCTACAATGAGCAGTTCTTC.

In its sample, this clonotype was seen a few times. The V gene is TRBV18, the J gene TRBJ1-4; tentative D call: TRBD1 (5 bases). V lost 3 bases to trimming and J lost 8 bases, with 13 bases between them. The length of the CDR3 is 14 residues. Germline V gene sequence: CDR1 KGHSH, CDR2 LQKENI. CDR3 protein: CASSPQGFKEKLFF. CDR3 in DNA: TGTGCCAGCTCACCCCAGGGCTTTAAGGAAAAACTGTTTTTT. Full variable domain (outside the CDR3, taken from reference TRBV18 and TRBJ1-4): NAGVMQNPRHLVRRRGQEARLRCSPMKGHSHVYWYRQLPEEGLKFMVYLQKENIIDESGMPKERFSAEFPKEGPSILRIQQVVRGDSAAYFCASSPQGFKEKLFFGSGTQLSVL.

This clonotype was observed at least ten times. The chain is built from TRBV12-3 or TRBV12-4 and TRBJ2-2; D call uncertain. Trimming shortened V by 7 bases and J by 0 bases, and 12 bases separated the two germline ends. This CDR3 is built from 15 residues. The CDR3 nucleotides read TGTGCCAGCAATAGTATAACGGCGAACACCGGGGAGCTGTTTTTT. Protein product: CASNSITANTGELFF.

The rearrangement joins TRBV5-1 to TRBJ1-6, with unresolved D. V dropped 0 bases and J dropped 10 bases, with 8 bases sitting between them. The CDR3 contains 13 residues. Germline CDR1 reads SGHRS; CDR2 reads YFSETQ. CDR3 sequence (DNA): TGCGCCAGCAGCTTGGAGGATGGGTCACCCCTCCACTTT. It yields the protein CASSLEDGSPLHF.

This clonotype has a count of ten or more. The chain employs TRBV11-3 and TRBJ2-1; TRBD2 matches 8 bases. V trimming: 2 bases; J trimming: 6 bases; junction bases outside the gene matches: 15. The germline gives CDR1 SGHNT, CDR2 YENEEA. The CDR3 is made up of 18 amino acids. Written as DNA, the CDR3 is TGTGCCAGCAGCTTAAACGGGGCTCAGGGCGGGAGGCCCAATGAGCAGTTCTTC. Translation: CASSLNGAQGGRPNEQFF.

Concerning this clonotype: One junction end disagrees with the germline gene, perhaps due to a read error. This chain links TRBV6-2 or TRBV6-3 with TRBJ2-2; D possibly corresponds to TRBD2 (6 bases). Germline assignment: CDR1 MNHEY and CDR2 SVGEGT. CDR3 size: 15 residues. This CDR3 is CASSHSEGETGELFF. The CDR3 bases are TGTGCCAGCAGTCACTCGGAGGGTGAAACCGGGGAGCTGTTTTTT.

In this sample, this clonotype turned up a few times. This rearrangement joins TRBV7-9 to TRBJ2-7; D may be TRBD2 (5 bases). V was clipped by 7 bases and J by 2 bases, with 18 bases between them. CDR1 SEHNR and CDR2 FQNEAQ come from the germline V gene (reference sequence). This CDR3 contains 15 residues. CDR3 amino acids: CASTPRIGGPYEQYF. The DNA for the CDR3 is TGTGCCAGCACCCCGCGTATTGGAGGCCCCTACGAGCAGTACTTC.

In this sample, this clonotype turned up many times. This rearrangement joins TRBV20-1 to TRBJ2-2, with no clear D. CDR3 size: 13 residues. Trimming cost V 1 base and J 8 bases, with 11 bases left between them. Germline V gene sequence: CDR1 DFQATT, CDR2 SNEGSKA (reference sequence). CDR3 in DNA: TGCAGTGCTAGAGGGCAATTACTGGGGGAGCTGTTTTTT. Its translation: CSARGQLLGELFF.

This clonotype appeared a few times. This chain joins TRBV3-1 and TRBJ2-3, with 11 bases that match TRBD2. This CDR3 comprises 15 residues. With V trimmed by 4 bases and J by 5 bases, 5 bases remained unmatched. CDR1 is LGHDT, CDR2 YNNKEL, per germline (reference sequence). The CDR3 protein is CASSPGTSGQDTQYF. The CDR3 nucleotides are TGTGCCAGCAGCCCCGGGACTAGCGGTCAAGATACGCAGTATTTT.

This clonotype has a count of ten or more. The chain has TRBV7-2 and TRBJ1-1, with D possibly matching TRBD1 (5 bases). The V end lost 2 bases, the J end lost 4 bases, and 11 bases lay between the germline ends. There are 14 residues in the CDR3. Germline V gives CDR1 SGHTA, CDR2 FQGNSA. The CDR3 here is CASSLPSGITEAFF. The CDR3 bases are TGTGCCAGCAGCTTACCGTCAGGGATCACTGAAGCTTTCTTT.

The chain is built from TRBV6-2 or TRBV6-3 and TRBJ2-5, with 12 bases that match TRBD2. There are 15 residues in the CDR3. J gave up 5 bases and V 6 bases, and 7 bases lay outside the gene matches. The germline gives CDR1 MNHEY, CDR2 SVGEGT. CDR3 nucleotide sequence: TGTGCCAGCAGATTAAGACTAGCGGGGGCGGAGACCCAGTACTTC. Encoded protein: CASRLRLAGAETQYF.

This clonotype was detected ten times or more. The chain has TRBV28 and TRBJ1-1; weak D call: TRBD1 (6 bases). The CDR3 is 15 amino acids. Trimming removed 3 bases at V and 0 bases at J, with 11 bases between. The V gene's germline CDR1 is MDHEN and CDR2 SYDVKM. This CDR3 is CASSFNRVMNTEAFF. CDR3 bases: TGTGCCAGCAGTTTCAACAGGGTGATGAACACTGAAGCTTTCTTT.

J is TRBJ2-7 and V is TRBV3-2; the table assigns TRBD2, which was not confirmed against the DNA. TRBV3-2 is a recognized pseudogene. The CDR3 has 16 amino acids. The CDR3 sequence is CASSQGGRSRRSEQYF. As DNA, the CDR3 is TGTGCCAGCAGCCAAGGCGGGAGGAGCAGGCGGTCCGAGCAGTACTTC.

The chain links TRBV7-9 to TRBJ1-6; a weak D match, TRBD1 (6 bases). The CDR3 covers 13 residues. V was trimmed by 6 bases and J by 7 bases, leaving 10 bases between them. Per germline, CDR1 SEHNR and CDR2 FQNEAQ (reference sequence). The CDR3 coding sequence is TGTGCCAGCAGAGAAACAGGGAATTCACCCCTCCACTTT. This codes for CASRETGNSPLHF.

In its sample, this clonotype was seen many times. CDR3 DNA sequence: TGTGCCAGCAGTGTGCTAGCGGGAGAAGATGAGCAGTTCTTC. Amino acid sequence: CASSVLAGEDEQFF. The rearrangement links TRBV2 to TRBJ2-1; 10 nucleotides line up with TRBD2. Germline V gene data show CDR1 as SNHLY and CDR2 as FYNNEI. The CDR3 sequence is 14 residues long. Germline trimming cut 4 bases from V and 8 bases from J; bases unmatched to any gene: 5.

The chain couples TRBV4-2 to TRBJ1-2; unclear D gene. The CDR3 extends over 13 amino acids. CDR1 is LGHNA, CDR2 YNFKEQ, per germline. V lost 1 base and J lost 8, with 11 bases in between. The CDR3 DNA reads TGTGCCAGCAGCCAAGGCGATGCAGGAGGCTACACCTTC. Translated: CASSQGDAGGYTF.

Many counts were recorded for this clonotype. The chain employs TRBV19 and TRBJ2-1; D remains ambiguous. V was trimmed by 3 bases and J by 3 bases, leaving 9 bases between them. CDR3 size: 14 residues. The germline CDR1 and CDR2 sequences are LNHDA and SQIVND (reference sequence). This CDR3 is CASSIGVNYNEQFF. The CDR3 coding sequence is TGTGCCAGTAGTATTGGCGTAAACTACAATGAGCAGTTCTTC.

The chain recombines TRBV4-2 with TRBJ2-2; no firm D call. The CDR3 runs to 16 residues. Germline CDR1 reads LGHNA; CDR2 reads YNFKEQ. Trimming took 4 bases from V and 1 from J, leaving 13 bases between them. CDR3 bases: TGTGCCAGCAGCCGGGATTCGGCAGGGAACACCGGGGAGCTGTTTTTT. Its translation: CASSRDSAGNTGELFF.

The rearrangement joins TRBV5-4 to TRBJ1-4, with D possibly matching TRBD1 (5 bases). There are 15 residues in the CDR3. Looked up from germline, CDR1 is SGHNT and CDR2 is YYREEE (reference sequence). The V end was cut by 0 bases, the J end by 2 bases, with 8 bases between. CDR3 residues: CASSLGQGTNEKLFF. For the CDR3, the DNA is TGTGCCAGCAGCTTGGGGCAGGGCACTAATGAAAAACTGTTTTTT.

V and J are TRBV7-9 and TRBJ1-6; D unclear. The germline V gene has CDR1 SEHNR and CDR2 FQNEAQ (reference sequence). The CDR3 runs 16 residues. V gave up 1 base and J gave up 7 bases, with 14 bases separating them. The CDR3 DNA is TGTGCCAGCAGCTTAGAAGGACGGAGGGCCAATTCACCCCTCCACTTT. This encodes CASSLEGRRANSPLHF.

The sample holds many counts of this clonotype. The chain recombines TRBV3-1 with TRBJ1-1; D remains unclear. The germline V gene encodes CDR1 LGHDT and CDR2 YNNKEL (reference sequence). V dropped 3 bases and J dropped 7 bases, with 9 bases sitting between them. This CDR3 has 12 amino acids. CDR3 protein: CASSHMRSEAFF. In DNA, the CDR3 is TGTGCCAGCAGCCACATGAGGAGTGAAGCTTTCTTT.

This clonotype occurred a few times. The rearrangement links TRBV25-1 to TRBJ2-1, with 11 bases fitting TRBD2. V dropped 4 bases and J dropped 4; count of bases not matched to a gene: 6. Germline V gene sequence: CDR1 MGHDK, CDR2 SYGVNS. The CDR3 is 16 amino acids. CDR3 region: CASSARLAGPYNEQFF. CDR3 in DNA: TGTGCCAGCAGTGCCCGACTAGCGGGACCTTACAATGAGCAGTTCTTC.

The chain's CDR3 is CSARDTGSSPLHF. CDR3 DNA: TGCAGTGCTAGAGATACAGGGAGTTCACCCCTCCACTTT. The chain recombines TRBV20-1 with TRBJ1-6; possibly TRBD1 for D (6 bases). Germline V gives CDR1 DFQATT, CDR2 SNEGSKA (reference sequence). Trimming shortened V by 0 bases and J by 9 bases, and 9 bases separated the two germline ends. This CDR3 is 13 amino acids long.

The rearrangement links TRBV20-1 to TRBJ2-1, with 11 bases that match TRBD2. This CDR3 comprises 14 residues. V shed 5 bases and J 7 bases; nucleotides not matched to a gene: 7. The germline CDR1 and CDR2 sequences are DFQATT and SNEGSKA (reference sequence). The CDR3 sequence: CSAPDIAGGNEQFF. CDR3 coding DNA: TGCAGTGCTCCTGATATAGCGGGGGGGAATGAGCAGTTCTTC.